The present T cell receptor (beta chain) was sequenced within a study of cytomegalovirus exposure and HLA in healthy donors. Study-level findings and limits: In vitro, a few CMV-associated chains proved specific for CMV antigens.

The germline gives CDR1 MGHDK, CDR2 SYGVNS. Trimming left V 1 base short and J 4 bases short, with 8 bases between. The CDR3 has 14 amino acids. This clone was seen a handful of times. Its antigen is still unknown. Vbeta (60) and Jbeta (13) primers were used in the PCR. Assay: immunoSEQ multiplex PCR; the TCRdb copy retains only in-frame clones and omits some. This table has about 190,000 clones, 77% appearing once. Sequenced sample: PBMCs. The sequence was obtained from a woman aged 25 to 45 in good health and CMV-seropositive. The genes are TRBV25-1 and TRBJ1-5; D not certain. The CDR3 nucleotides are TGTGCCAGCAGTGAATTGCCCGGGAATCAGCCCCAGCATTTT. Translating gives CASSELPGNQPQHF.